The TCR beta chain described here comes from a study of blood T cell repertoires in COVID-19. Original methodology: Reference gene primers were amplified, and this amplification served to estimate nucleated cell counts. Produced via immunoSEQ multiplex PCR; TCRdb's table is partial and in-frame only. V and J calls and clone size follow that table, whereas D and trimming were derived from the DNA. The sample has 350,000 or so clones, about nine tenths seen once. The germline CDR1 and CDR2 sequences are GTSNPN and SVGIG (reference sequence). The CDR3 extends over 17 amino acids. The study drew participants aged about 18 to 95 years from 20 to 30 US areas. Participants' own reports of clinical history determined their cohort assignment. Participants classified as exposed had met a COVID-19 case within 2 weeks before study entry. Note on this clone: A read error may produce the germline difference seen at one junction end.

This clonotype was sampled from a woman between 25 and 40 years old who had been exposed to COVID-19. The sequenced sample consisted of PBMCs or T cells enriched from blood (not recorded which). J is TRBJ2-3 and V is TRBV30; possibly TRBD2 for D (5 bases). CDR3 coding DNA: TGTGCCTGGAGTGTAGGTGACTACTCTCCTCGCACGGATACGCAGTATTTT. It is translated as CAWSVGDYSPRTDTQYF.